Following are 17 T cell receptor beta chains from one sample sequenced in a study of blood T cell repertoires in COVID-19. TCRdb's table, derived via immunoSEQ multiplex PCR, lists solely in-frame clones and lacks some. Found here are some 190,000 clones, 88% of them singletons; the top ten hold 1% to 1.4%. The sequencing input was peripheral blood. The receptor source for this set is a young man with acute or convalescent COVID-19.

The chain combines TRBV19 with TRBJ1-2; D unclear. The CDR3 is 13 residues long. The ends were cut back, 5 bases at V and 8 bases at J, with 15 bases in the middle. In germline, CDR1 is LNHDA, CDR2 SQIVND (reference sequence). The chain's CDR3 is CASSELLIGGYTF. The CDR3 coding sequence is TGTGCCAGTAGTGAACTTTTAATCGGGGGCTACACCTTC.

The chain recombines TRBV28 with TRBJ1-4; D not certain. Per germline, CDR1 MDHEN and CDR2 SYDVKM. The CDR3 has 14 residues. The V end lost 5 bases, the J end lost 0 bases, and 7 bases lay between the germline ends. CDR3 in DNA: TGTGCCAGCAGTGGAGCGACAACTAATGAAAAACTGTTTTTT. Its protein product is CASSGATTNEKLFF.

The V call is TRBV5-5, the J call TRBJ1-6, with 10 nucleotides matching TRBD1. The trim removed 0 bases at V and 8 bases at J, leaving 2 bases unmatched. Germline loops: CDR1 SGHKS, CDR2 YYEKEE (reference sequence). The CDR3 extends over 15 amino acids. CDR3 amino acids: CASSLVGTGDSPLHF. The DNA of the CDR3 is TGTGCCAGCAGCTTGGTGGGGACAGGGGATTCACCCCTCCACTTT. The whole variable domain, remainder taken from reference TRBV5-5 and TRBJ1-6, is DAGVTQSPTHLIKTRGQQVTLRCSPISGHKSVSWYQQVLGQGPQFIFQYYEKEERGRGNFPDRFSARQFPNYSSELNVNALLLGDSALYLCASSLVGTGDSPLHFGNGTRLTVT.

This sequence joins TRBV10-1 and TRBJ2-7, with a weak D call TRBD2 (6 bases). The CDR3 contains 13 residues. The germline V and J ends were trimmed by 0 bases and 4 bases, with 7 bases remaining between them. Germline-derived CDR1 and CDR2 are WNHNN and SYGVQD (reference sequence). CDR3 nucleotide sequence: TGCGCCAGCAGTGAGTCGGGGGGATACGAGCAGTACTTC. Its translation: CASSESGGYEQYF.

J is TRBJ2-1 and V is TRBV28, with TRBD2 matching 7 bases. CDR1 and CDR2 from the germline V gene are MDHEN and SYDVKM. This CDR3 comprises 18 residues. Trimming at V came to 6 bases and at J to 0 bases, leaving 14 bases not matched to a gene. CDR3 residues: CASSRGRSSGSSYNEQFF. The CDR3 bases are TGTGCCAGCAGCCGCGGTCGGTCTAGCGGAAGCTCCTACAATGAGCAGTTCTTC.

The chain couples TRBV5-1 to TRBJ2-7; 8 bases line up with TRBD1. The CDR3 contains 14 residues. The V gene's germline CDR1 is SGHRS and CDR2 YFSETQ. V lost 5 bases, J lost 3 bases, and 7 bases stayed unmatched. CDR3 DNA sequence: TGCGCCAGCAGTTCCGGGACAGGAAACTACGAGCAGTACTTC. Amino acid sequence: CASSSGTGNYEQYF.

In this sample, this clone turned up a few times. The J gene is TRBJ1-1, the V gene TRBV3-1 (or the pseudogene TRBV3-2); 8 bases line up with TRBD1. There are 12 residues in the CDR3. The V segment lost 2 bases and the J segment 8 bases; nucleotides outside the gene matches: 1. From germline, CDR1 is LGHDT and CDR2 YNNKEL (reference sequence). The CDR3 is CASSQRTGEAFF. In DNA, the CDR3 is TGTGCCAGCAGCCAAAGGACAGGGGAAGCTTTCTTT.

The gene calls are TRBV5-4 and TRBJ1-2; 9 bases are a match to TRBD1. The CDR3 runs 18 residues. V gave up 0 bases and J gave up 4 bases; unmatched junction bases: 13. CDR1 is SGHNT and CDR2 is YYREEE in the germline V gene (reference sequence). The CDR3 DNA follows: TGTGCCAGCAGCTTGGCCGGAGGACAGGGGACCTCATTCTATGGCTACACCTTC. Its translation is CASSLAGGQGTSFYGYTF.

The rearrangement links TRBV9 to TRBJ1-4; unclear D gene. This CDR3 has 15 amino acids. CDR1 and CDR2 from the germline V gene are SGDLS and YYNGEE. V lost 4 bases and J 0 bases, leaving 10 bases between the germline ends. The CDR3 DNA reads TGTGCCAGCAGCATTCGGGGTTCAACTAATGAAAAACTGTTTTTT. Protein sequence: CASSIRGSTNEKLFF. The full variable domain, rest sourced from reference TRBV9 and TRBJ1-4, is DSGVTQTPKHLITATGQRVTLRCSPRSGDLSVYWYQQSLDQGLQFLIQYYNGEERAKGNILERFSAQQFPDLHSELNLSSLELGDSALYFCASSIRGSTNEKLFFGSGTQLSVL.

The CDR3 spells CAWSVPRQGWQPQHF. The CDR3 DNA reads TGTGCCTGGAGTGTACCCAGACAGGGCTGGCAGCCCCAGCATTTT. J is TRBJ1-5 and V is TRBV30; TRBD1 matches 7 bases. Germline V gene data show CDR1 as GTSNPN and CDR2 as SVGIG (reference sequence). The CDR3 contains 15 residues. With V trimmed by 0 bases and J by 7 bases, 9 bases remained unmatched.

This chain connects TRBV29-1 to TRBJ2-2, with 7 nucleotides matching TRBD2. CDR1 and CDR2 from the germline V gene are SQVTM and ANQGSEA. The CDR3 totals 16 residues. The trim removed 4 bases at V and 2 bases at J, leaving 10 bases unmatched. The CDR3 DNA is TGCAGCGTTGTCCCATTTGCTAGCGGCAACACCGGGGAGCTGTTTTTT. Its protein product is CSVVPFASGNTGELFF.

Comment on this clone: This sample includes further DNA sequences coding for the same CDR3. The rearrangement links TRBV7-2 to TRBJ1-2; unclear D gene. Germline values: CDR1 SGHTA, CDR2 FQGNSA. Trimming removed 0 bases at V and 7 bases at J, with 15 bases between. This CDR3 contains 15 residues. This CDR3 is CASSLARGKGGGYTF. DNA of the CDR3: TGTGCCAGCAGCTTAGCCCGGGGAAAAGGTGGTGGCTACACCTTC.

The chain joins TRBV3-1 (or the pseudogene TRBV3-2) to TRBJ2-3; tentative D call: TRBD2 (5 bases). V lost 4 bases and J 5 bases, leaving 16 bases between the germline ends. This CDR3 has 15 residues. Germline-derived CDR1 and CDR2 are LGHDT and YNNKEL (reference sequence). The CDR3 bases are TGTGCCAGCAGCCTGAACCCTAGCAATGTAGATACGCAGTATTTT. Translating gives CASSLNPSNVDTQYF.

The V and J genes are TRBV6-4 and TRBJ1-4, with 7 bases lining up with TRBD1. Germline V gene lookup returns CDR1 MRHNA and CDR2 SNTAGT. V lost 6 bases to trimming and J lost 5 bases; unmatched junction nucleotides: 12. The CDR3 totals 16 residues. CDR3 sequence reads: CASRNRDSEQNEKLFF. CDR3 nucleotide sequence: TGTGCCAGCAGGAACCGGGACAGCGAGCAAAATGAAAAACTGTTTTTT.

The J gene is TRBJ2-3, the V gene TRBV4-2, with 9 bases identical to TRBD2. CDR1 LGHNA and CDR2 YNFKEQ come from the germline V gene. The CDR3 loop spans 16 amino acids. Losses at the gene ends were 1 base for V and 1 base for J; bases not matched to a gene: 3. CDR3 loop: CASSQGSSGGTDTQYF. Here the CDR3 DNA reads TGTGCCAGCAGCCAAGGCTCTAGCGGGGGCACAGATACGCAGTATTTT.

This clone was seen a single time. The chain employs TRBV24-1 and TRBJ2-2; D remains ambiguous. The length of the CDR3 is 13 residues. Germline V gives CDR1 KGHDR, CDR2 SFDVKD. V lost 4 bases to trimming and J lost 7 bases, with 9 bases between them. The CDR3 spells CATSDDWVGELFF. The DNA of the CDR3 is TGTGCCACCAGTGACGACTGGGTCGGGGAGCTGTTTTTT.

The chain joins TRBV30 to TRBJ1-5; no firm D call. CDR1 and CDR2 (germline): GTSNPN, SVGIG (reference sequence). Trimming left V 3 bases short and J 4 bases short, with 10 bases between. The CDR3 sequence is 13 residues long. CDR3: CAWSGEWNQPQHF. The CDR3 nucleotides read TGTGCCTGGAGCGGGGAGTGGAATCAGCCCCAGCATTTT.